Sequencing of this TCR beta chain was carried out in a study of control samples from healthy donors and cancer patients. CDR3 size: 15 residues. The V gene lost 2 bases and the J gene lost 8 bases, with 15 bases spanning the gap. In germline, CDR1 is MNHEY, CDR2 SVGAGI. Here immunoSEQ multiplex PCR was the method, and the copy in TCRdb shows in-frame clones only, minus some. In the table there are tens of thousands of clones, 85% to 95% of which are singletons. The gene calls are TRBV6-5 and TRBJ1-4; D gene uncertain. The source of this sequence is a woman aged 25 to 45 in good health. The specimen was blood. As DNA, the CDR3 is TGTGCCAGCAGTTACAATGGGGTTTCGAACGAAAAACTGTTTTTT. Residues: CASSYNGVSNEKLFF.